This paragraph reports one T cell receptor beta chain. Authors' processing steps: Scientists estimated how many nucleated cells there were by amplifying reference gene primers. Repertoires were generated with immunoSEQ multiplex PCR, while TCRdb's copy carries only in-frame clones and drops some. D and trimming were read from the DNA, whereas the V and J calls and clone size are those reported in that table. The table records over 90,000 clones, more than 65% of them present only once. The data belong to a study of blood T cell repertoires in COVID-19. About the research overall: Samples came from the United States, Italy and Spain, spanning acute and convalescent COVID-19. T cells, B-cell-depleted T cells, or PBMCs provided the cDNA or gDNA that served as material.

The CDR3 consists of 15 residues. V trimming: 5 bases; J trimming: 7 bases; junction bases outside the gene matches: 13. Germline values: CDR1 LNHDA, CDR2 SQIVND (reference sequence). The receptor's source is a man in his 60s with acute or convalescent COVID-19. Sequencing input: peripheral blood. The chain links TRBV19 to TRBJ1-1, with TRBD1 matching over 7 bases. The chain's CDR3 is CASSLRARTGGEAFF. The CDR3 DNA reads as TGTGCCAGTAGTTTACGAGCCCGGACAGGAGGTGAAGCTTTCTTT.